Below, 31 T cell receptor beta chains from the same sample are listed, as sequenced in a study of T-cell reconstitution after alpha-beta-depleted transplantation in children. Unique molecular identifiers were incorporated during preparation of the TCRbeta library. MiXCR, run by TCRdb on the PCR reads, gives a single entry per CDR3 protein. The sample lists some 290,000 distinct CDR3 sequences, 9.9% occurring once. The specimen was PBMCs from the stem cell graft donor, collected from the stem cell graft. The receptors come from a human donor who donated a stem cell graft to a child with SCID.

This clonotype was picked up a small number of times. J is TRBJ1-2 and V is TRBV20-1; D is unresolved. V lost 0 bases to trimming and J lost 1 base, with 9 bases between them. The V gene's germline CDR1 is DFQATT and CDR2 SNEGSKA (reference sequence). The CDR3 is 14 residues long. The CDR3 nucleotides are TGCAGTGCTAGAGATTTTCAGGTTAACTATGGCTACACCTTC. The encoded protein is CSARDFQVNYGYTF.

This clonotype was observed a few times. The chain links TRBV25-1 to TRBJ2-3; weak D call: TRBD2 (5 bases). In germline, CDR1 is MGHDK, CDR2 SYGVNS. V lost 11 bases to trimming and J lost 1 base, with 10 bases between them. The CDR3 is made up of 12 amino acids. The CDR3 loop reads CAASRGTDTQYF. Written as DNA, the CDR3 is TGTGCCGCGTCGAGGGGCACAGATACGCAGTATTTT.

There are a few counts of this clonotype. The chain is built from TRBV7-8 and TRBJ2-7, with D perhaps given as TRBD1 or TRBD2 (5 bases each). Looked up from germline, CDR1 is SGHVS and CDR2 is FQNEAQ. This CDR3 comprises 17 residues. V lost 3 bases to trimming and J lost 0 bases, with 18 bases between them. The CDR3 DNA reads TGTGCCAGCAGCTTTCGCACCGGGACGCAGGACTCCTACGAGCAGTACTTC. Its translation: CASSFRTGTQDSYEQYF.

In this sample, this clonotype turned up a few times. The rearrangement links TRBV6-2 or TRBV6-3 to TRBJ2-7, with 11 bases identical to TRBD2. With V trimmed by 0 bases and J by 2 bases, 0 bases remained unmatched. CDR1 and CDR2 from the germline V gene are MNHEY and SVGEGT. The CDR3 is made up of 15 amino acids. The CDR3 sequence is CASSYSSGGAYEQYF. CDR3 DNA: TGTGCCAGCAGTTACTCTAGCGGGGGGGCCTACGAGCAGTACTTC.

The CDR3 region has the DNA TGTGCCAGCAGTTTAGTTCCGGGTGTCTCTGAAGCTTTCTTT. Protein sequence: CASSLVPGVSEAFF. V and J are TRBV12-3 or TRBV12-4 and TRBJ1-1; D uncertain. The CDR3 covers 14 residues. V gave up 1 base and J gave up 6 bases, with 12 bases separating them.

This clonotype appeared a few times. The chain employs TRBV2 and TRBJ2-1; D perhaps matches TRBD2 (6 bases). The CDR3 covers 17 residues. The V end lost 0 bases, the J end lost 0 bases, and 12 bases lay between the germline ends. CDR1 SNHLY and CDR2 FYNNEI come from the germline V gene. CDR3 protein: CASSEAEGWSSYNEQFF. CDR3 DNA: TGTGCCAGCAGTGAAGCGGAGGGCTGGAGCTCCTACAATGAGCAGTTCTTC.

This clonotype came up many times. The chain links TRBV5-1 to TRBJ2-1; D is undetermined. The CDR3 is made up of 12 amino acids. The ends were cut back, 0 bases at V and 6 bases at J, with 4 bases in the middle. Germline-derived CDR1 and CDR2 are SGHRS and YFSETQ. Here the CDR3 DNA reads TGCGCCAGCAGCTTGGAGGCCAATGAGCAGTTCTTC. Its protein is CASSLEANEQFF.

In this sample, this clonotype turned up many times. The rearrangement uses TRBV9 and TRBJ1-2, with unresolved D. CDR3 length: 15 residues. Trimming removed 5 bases at V and 0 bases at J, with 14 bases between. Germline assignment: CDR1 SGDLS and CDR2 YYNGEE. Here the CDR3 reads CASRAKEGTNYGYTF. The CDR3 DNA is TGTGCCAGCAGGGCAAAAGAGGGAACTAACTATGGCTACACCTTC.

This clonotype occurred many times. The rearrangement uses TRBV20-1 and TRBJ2-4, with 8 bases lining up with TRBD1. The V segment lost 0 bases and the J segment 8 bases; nucleotides outside the gene matches: 3. The CDR3 runs 13 residues. Germline CDR1 DFQATT, CDR2 SNEGSKA (reference sequence). CDR3 loop: CSARETGVDIQYF. Here the CDR3 DNA reads TGCAGTGCTAGAGAGACAGGGGTTGACATTCAGTACTTC.

The chain joins TRBV2 to TRBJ2-5, with D possibly being TRBD1 (6 bases). Trimming stripped 4 bases from V and 5 bases from J, with 14 bases between. The germline V gene has CDR1 SNHLY and CDR2 FYNNEI. The CDR3 is 14 residues long. CDR3 loop: CASSGHGQRETQYF. Written as DNA, the CDR3 is TGTGCCAGCAGTGGCCATGGACAGCGGGAGACCCAGTACTTC.

CDR3 sequence: CASSLGAELMDYNSPLHF. In DNA, the CDR3 is TGTGCCAGCAGCTTAGGGGCAGAGCTGATGGATTATAATTCACCCCTCCACTTT. This chain uses TRBV7-2 with TRBJ1-6; no reliable D call. The CDR3 totals 18 residues. Germline CDR1 reads SGHTA; CDR2 reads FQGNSA. V shed 1 base and J shed 4 bases, with 17 bases lying between them.

The CDR3 sequence: CASSDIIPGRNYGYTF. In DNA form, the CDR3 reads TGCGCCAGCAGCGACATAATCCCAGGGAGGAACTATGGCTACACCTTC. This chain joins TRBV5-1 and TRBJ1-2; maybe TRBD1 (5 bases). There are 16 residues in the CDR3. The germline CDR1 and CDR2 sequences are SGHRS and YFSETQ. Trimming cost V 4 bases and J 2 bases, with 18 bases left between them.

V is TRBV7-9 and J is TRBJ2-1; TRBD1 matches at 8 bases. The length of the CDR3 is 15 residues. Trimming took 6 bases from V and 6 from J; bases not matched to a gene: 10. CDR1 and CDR2 from the germline V gene are SEHNR and FQNEAQ (reference sequence). The DNA for the CDR3 is TGTGCCAGCAGGAAACCCGGGACAGGCTCCAATGAGCAGTTCTTC. The encoded protein is CASRKPGTGSNEQFF.

This clonotype was seen more than once but under ten times. The chain carries TRBV5-6 and TRBJ2-2; 10 positions agree with TRBD2. The CDR3 length is 16 residues. V trimming: 0 bases; J trimming: 5 bases; junction bases outside the gene matches: 4. Per the germline V gene, CDR1 is SGHDT and CDR2 is YYEEEE. CDR3 loop: CASSLALAGTTGELFF. The CDR3 DNA is TGTGCCAGCAGCTTGGCACTAGCGGGGACGACCGGGGAGCTGTTTTTT.

The table lists this clonotype with a few counts. J is TRBJ2-1 and V is TRBV5-1; D call uncertain. CDR3 length: 15 amino acids. V lost 4 bases and J lost 4, with 15 bases in between. Germline-derived CDR1 and CDR2 are SGHRS and YFSETQ. The CDR3 DNA reads as TGCGCCAGCAGCCTCCTAGGCTCCGGGTACAATGAGCAGTTCTTC. It specifies CASSLLGSGYNEQFF.

This clonotype was seen only a few times. The chain carries TRBV27 and TRBJ1-2; 9 bases are shared with TRBD1. The trim removed 4 bases at V and 5 bases at J, leaving 5 bases unmatched. This CDR3 is 14 amino acids long. Germline V gene lookup returns CDR1 MNHEY and CDR2 SMNVEV (reference sequence). CDR3 coding DNA: TGTGCCAGCAGTTCGGGACAGGGACCTTATGGCTACACCTTC. It specifies CASSSGQGPYGYTF.

This clonotype was observed a few times. The chain joins TRBV24-1 to TRBJ2-5; 8 bases agree with TRBD1. V was pared by 6 bases and J by 9 bases, with 8 bases of the junction left unmatched. The CDR3 runs 13 residues. The germline V gene has CDR1 KGHDR and CDR2 SFDVKD. CDR3 sequence: CATSPGQGMSQYF. In DNA form, the CDR3 reads TGTGCCACCAGTCCTGGACAGGGTATGTCCCAGTACTTC.

V gene TRBV14 combines with J gene TRBJ2-5, with 8 bases lining up with TRBD2. Trimming at V came to 0 bases and at J to 5 bases, leaving 17 bases not matched to a gene. CDR1 is SGHDN and CDR2 is FVKESK in the germline V gene. The CDR3 contains 19 residues. CDR3 nucleotide sequence: TGTGCCAGCAGCCAAGAAATTTCGTGGACTAGCCCCAGTCAGGAGACCCAGTACTTC. This gives the protein CASSQEISWTSPSQETQYF.

The J gene is TRBJ2-2, the V gene TRBV12-3 or TRBV12-4; 7 bases match TRBD1. The ends lost 6 bases at V and 0 bases at J; junction bases unmatched: 7. The CDR3 is made up of 16 amino acids. CDR3 residues: CASRGRDSPNTGELFF. For the CDR3, the DNA is TGTGCCAGCAGGGGAAGGGACAGCCCGAACACCGGGGAGCTGTTTTTT.

This chain connects TRBV29-1 to TRBJ2-1; D is uncertain. Trimming removed 0 bases at V and 7 bases at J, with 10 bases between. The germline CDR1 and CDR2 sequences are SQVTM and ANQGSEA. The CDR3 consists of 13 residues. CDR3 bases: TGCAGCGTTGAAGATAGGGTTTGGAATGAGCAGTTCTTC. Translating it yields CSVEDRVWNEQFF.

This clonotype was counted between two and nine times. V is TRBV4-1 and J is TRBJ2-7; 8 bases line up with TRBD2. Germline V gives CDR1 MGHRA, CDR2 YSYEKL. The V and J ends lost 4 bases and 7 bases, in that order; junction bases with no gene match: 9. The CDR3 has 14 residues. The DNA for the CDR3 is TGCGCCAGCAGCCTCCCGGGGGGGCGCCGTGAGCAGTACTTC. Translated, it gives CASSLPGGRREQYF.

The chain has TRBV9 and TRBJ1-2; D perhaps matches TRBD1 (5 bases). Trimming pared 0 bases from V and 6 bases from J, leaving 18 bases between. This CDR3 region has 16 residues. The germline gives CDR1 SGDLS, CDR2 YYNGEE. CDR3 sequence: CASSVAPHGGGNGYTF. The CDR3 DNA sequence: TGTGCCAGCAGCGTAGCCCCGCACGGGGGAGGTAATGGCTACACCTTC.

This clonotype has a handful of counts. The rearrangement links TRBV12-3 or TRBV12-4 to TRBJ2-1, with 9 bases that match TRBD1. The CDR3 is 15 residues long. With V trimmed by 1 base and J by 8 bases, 6 bases remained unmatched. The CDR3 DNA follows: TGTGCCAGCAGTTTAGACAGGGGGCTTGGGGATGAGCAGTTCTTC. It translates to CASSLDRGLGDEQFF.

This clonotype was seen repeatedly, ten times or more. This CDR3 is CASSWRSGGYEQYF. The CDR3 DNA reads as TGTGCCAGCAGTTGGAGATCGGGTGGCTACGAGCAGTACTTC. The chain has TRBV12-3 or TRBV12-4 and TRBJ2-7; no clear D gene. The CDR3 extends over 14 amino acids. V was cut by 4 bases and J by 3 bases, with 13 bases left in between.

The table lists this clonotype with many counts. The chain carries TRBV20-1 and TRBJ2-3; 7 nucleotides match TRBD2. Germline CDR1 is DFQATT and CDR2 is SNEGSKA (reference sequence). The CDR3 is 14 residues long. Trimming took 5 bases from V and 3 from J; bases not matched to a gene: 8. The DNA for the CDR3 is TGCAGTGCTTTGAGGACTAGAGTAACAGATACGCAGTATTTT. Amino acids: CSALRTRVTDTQYF.

This clonotype has a count of ten or more. The chain is built from TRBV12-3 or TRBV12-4 and TRBJ2-2; D possibly corresponds to TRBD1 (6 bases). The CDR3 runs 16 residues. V lost 0 bases, J lost 5 bases, and 13 bases lay in between. Here the CDR3 DNA reads TGTGCCAGCAGTTTAGCTTCGGACAGCGATACCGGGGAGCTGTTTTTT. Translation gives CASSLASDSDTGELFF.

This clonotype occurred many times. The chain is built from TRBV6-1 and TRBJ2-2; 7 nucleotides agree with TRBD1. Germline lookup yields CDR1 MNHNS and CDR2 SASEGT. CDR3 length: 14 amino acids. V gave up 8 bases and J gave up 0 bases; unmatched junction bases: 3. CDR3 protein: CASPGTANTGELFF. DNA of the CDR3: TGTGCCAGCCCCGGGACAGCGAACACCGGGGAGCTGTTTTTT.

There are a few counts of this clonotype. The CDR3 DNA is TGTGCCAGCAGTCCAACCACGACATCTGGCTACACCTTC. It encodes CASSPTTTSGYTF. V usage is TRBV12-3 or TRBV12-4 and J usage is TRBJ1-2, with D hard to call. V shed 5 bases and J shed 7 bases, with 14 bases lying between them. The CDR3 is 13 amino acids.

V gene TRBV5-1 combines with J gene TRBJ2-2; 7 nucleotides align to TRBD1. This CDR3 has 15 residues. CDR1 and CDR2 from the germline V gene are SGHRS and YFSETQ. J gave up 6 bases and V 4 bases, and 9 bases lay outside the gene matches. This chain's CDR3 is CASSPATGVSGELFF. Here the CDR3 DNA reads TGCGCCAGCAGCCCCGCAACAGGGGTTTCCGGGGAGCTGTTTTTT.

This clonotype was observed a few times. Here the CDR3 reads CASSLMAEAFF. In nucleotides, the CDR3 is TGTGCCAGCAGCTTAATGGCTGAAGCTTTCTTT. The chain couples TRBV11-3 to TRBJ1-1; no clear D gene. Trimming removed 2 bases at V and 6 bases at J, with 4 bases between. The CDR3 is made up of 11 amino acids. Germline V gives CDR1 SGHNT, CDR2 YENEEA.

This clonotype has just a few counts. The chain employs TRBV10-3 and TRBJ1-5; D perhaps matches TRBD1 (5 bases). CDR1 is ENHRY, CDR2 SYGVKD, per germline. CDR3 length: 14 amino acids. V was pared by 3 bases and J by 5 bases, with 11 bases between. The CDR3 DNA is TGTGCCATCAGTGAAAGACAGAGAGATCAGCCCCAGCATTTT. It codes for CAISERQRDQPQHF.